The 24 T cell receptor beta chains in this list originate from one sample, sequenced in a study of cytomegalovirus exposure and HLA in healthy donors. 13 Jbeta primers and 60 Vbeta primers were used for the PCR. Method: immunoSEQ multiplex PCR; TCRdb's copy keeps in-frame clones and lacks some. The table has about 190,000 clones, over 60% seen once. The sample consisted of PBMCs. These receptors were taken from a man aged 30 to 45 in good health and CMV-seropositive.

This clone was observed a single time. This chain links TRBV7-2 with TRBJ1-4; 9 positions match TRBD1. V lost 7 bases to trimming and J lost 4 bases; unmatched junction nucleotides: 7. CDR3 length equals 15 residues. The germline CDR1 and CDR2 sequences are SGHTA and FQGNSA. In DNA form, the CDR3 reads TGTGCCAGCACCCTCACAGGGGGCATTAATGAAAAACTGTTTTTT. It translates to CASTLTGGINEKLFF.

This rearrangement joins TRBV6-6 to TRBJ2-2; the D gene is possibly TRBD2 (6 bases). Deletions cut 5 bases from V and 6 bases from J, with 16 bases between. The CDR3 is 15 amino acids. The germline V gene has CDR1 MNHNY and CDR2 SVGAGI (reference sequence). DNA for the CDR3: TGTGCCAGCAGTGGACTTAGCGGTTTAGCCGGGGAGCTGTTTTTT. This encodes CASSGLSGLAGELFF.

This clone came up a few times. The J gene is TRBJ1-2, the V gene TRBV6-5; TRBD1 agrees at 7 bases. The CDR3 is made up of 13 amino acids. J was trimmed by 3 bases and V by 7 bases; bases with no gene match: 5. Germline loops: CDR1 MNHEY, CDR2 SVGAGI. The CDR3 DNA is TGTGCCAGCAAGTCGGACAGGTACTATGGCTACACCTTC. Translation: CASKSDRYYGYTF.

The chain couples TRBV30 to TRBJ1-1; D possibly corresponds to TRBD1 (5 bases). The germline V gene has CDR1 GTSNPN and CDR2 SVGIG (reference sequence). V shed 5 bases and J shed 5 bases, with 15 bases lying between them. The CDR3 is made up of 13 amino acids. The CDR3: CAWGGTSGTEAFF. The CDR3 DNA follows: TGTGCCTGGGGCGGGACCTCCGGAACTGAAGCTTTCTTT.

The J gene is TRBJ1-4, the V gene TRBV4-3; no definite D call. CDR3 length: 15 residues. Trimming cost V 4 bases and J 0 bases, with 9 bases left between them. Germline V gene data show CDR1 as LGHNA and CDR2 as YSLEER. CDR3 DNA: TGCGCCAGCAGCCCCCGGGGAGCAACTAATGAAAAACTGTTTTTT. Translated, it gives CASSPRGATNEKLFF.

This chain joins TRBV7-6 and TRBJ2-7; 12 nucleotides match TRBD2. This CDR3 is built from 16 residues. The germline CDR1 and CDR2 sequences are SGHVS and FNYEAQ. V shed 4 bases, J shed 7 bases, and the junction held 11 bases outside the gene matches. CDR3 in DNA: TGTGCCAGCAGCTCCCCTCCTAGCGGGAGGGCCGAGGAGCAGTACTTC. Translating gives CASSSPPSGRAEEQYF.

V is TRBV25-1 and J is TRBJ2-5, with 7 nucleotides matching TRBD1. The CDR3 is made up of 14 amino acids. V gave up 4 bases and J gave up 7 bases; unmatched junction bases: 9. Germline CDR1 MGHDK, CDR2 SYGVNS. CDR3: CASSARQGLLTQYF. In DNA, the CDR3 is TGTGCCAGCAGTGCAAGACAGGGCCTCTTGACCCAGTACTTC.

V usage is TRBV5-1 and J usage is TRBJ1-4, with TRBD1 identical over 10 bases. V lost 4 bases and J lost 8; bases outside the gene matches: 8. The germline CDR1 and CDR2 sequences are SGHRS and YFSETQ. There are 15 residues in the CDR3. CDR3 sequence (DNA): TGCGCCAGCAGCCTGAGGGTGGGACAGGGGGAAAAACTGTTTTTT. Residues: CASSLRVGQGEKLFF. Using reference TRBV5-1 and TRBJ1-4 for the parts outside the CDR3, the full variable domain is KAGVTQTPRYLIKTRGQQVTLSCSPISGHRSVSWYQQTPGQGLQFLFEYFSETQRNKGNFPGRFSGRQFSNSRSEMNVSTLELGDSALYLCASSLRVGQGEKLFFGSGTQLSVL.

V and J are TRBV4-2 and TRBJ2-5; 11 nucleotides match TRBD2. CDR1 and CDR2 from the germline V gene are LGHNA and YNFKEQ. CDR3 length: 16 residues. With 4 bases clipped from V and 3 bases from J, the junction kept 7 bases outside the gene matches. In DNA, the CDR3 is TGTGCCAGCAGCCGATTAGCGGGGGGGGGAGAAGAGACCCAGTACTTC. It encodes CASSRLAGGGEETQYF.

V usage is TRBV7-2 and J usage is TRBJ2-2, with D perhaps TRBD2 (6 bases). V was clipped by 5 bases and J by 7 bases, with 20 bases between them. The CDR3 contains 16 residues. Germline-derived CDR1 and CDR2 are SGHTA and FQGNSA. The CDR3 is CASSLYSPLANGELFF. As DNA, the CDR3 is TGTGCCAGCAGCCTCTATAGCCCGCTAGCGAACGGGGAGCTGTTTTTT.

This sequence joins TRBV2 and TRBJ1-3, with a weak D call TRBD1 (5 bases). Germline CDR1 reads SNHLY; CDR2 reads FYNNEI. Trimming removed 1 base at V and 3 bases at J, with 10 bases between. The CDR3 is 15 amino acids. Here the CDR3 DNA reads TGTGCCAGCAGTGAAGGCAGGGCTGGTGGAAACACCATATATTTT. Translated, it gives CASSEGRAGGNTIYF.

J is TRBJ1-5 and V is TRBV28; 8 bases agree with TRBD1. Germline V gene lookup returns CDR1 MDHEN and CDR2 SYDVKM. With 5 bases clipped from V and 4 bases from J, the junction kept 10 bases outside the gene matches. The CDR3 loop spans 16 amino acids. This chain's CDR3 is CASSGPRQGTNQPQHF. DNA of the CDR3: TGTGCCAGCAGTGGACCCAGACAGGGGACTAATCAGCCCCAGCATTTT. Using reference TRBV28 and TRBJ1-5 for the parts outside the CDR3, the full variable domain is DVKVTQSSRYLVKRTGEKVFLECVQDMDHENMFWYRQDPGLGLRLIYFSYDVKMKEKGDIPEGYSVSREKKERFSLILESASTNQTSMYLCASSGPRQGTNQPQHFGDGTRLSIL.

The chain links TRBV7-2 to TRBJ2-7; 9 nucleotides match TRBD2. The CDR3 has 15 residues. Germline trimming cut 5 bases from V and 0 bases from J; bases unmatched to any gene: 5. Per the germline V gene, CDR1 is SGHTA and CDR2 is FQGNSA. In DNA form, the CDR3 reads TGTGCCAGCAGCAGTAGCGGGAGACTCTCCTACGAGCAGTACTTC. Residues: CASSSSGRLSYEQYF.

The chain is built from TRBV7-2 and TRBJ2-7; 8 nucleotides agree with TRBD2. The germline gives CDR1 SGHTA, CDR2 FQGNSA. V was clipped by 5 bases and J by 0 bases; unmatched bases: 12. This CDR3 contains 17 residues. This CDR3 reads CASSRPLGGRISYEQYF. CDR3 DNA: TGTGCCAGCAGCCGCCCCCTCGGCGGGAGGATCTCCTACGAGCAGTACTTC. The entire variable domain, with the rest obtained from reference TRBV7-2 and TRBJ2-7, is as follows: GAGVSQSPSNKVTEKGKDVELRCDPISGHTALYWYRQSLGQGLEFLIYFQGNSAPDKSGLPSDRFSAERTGGSVSTLTIQRTQQEDSAVYLCASSRPLGGRISYEQYFGPGTRLTVT.

The chain recombines TRBV6-5 with TRBJ1-2, with D possibly being TRBD1 (6 bases). The CDR3 consists of 13 residues. Between the trimmed V and J ends, which lost 6 bases and 4 bases, there was a span of 12 bases. Germline V lookup: CDR1 MNHEY, CDR2 SVGAGI. The CDR3 loop reads CASRLTGGYGYTF. DNA of the CDR3: TGTGCCAGCAGGCTGACAGGTGGCTATGGCTACACCTTC.

A single count supports this clone. The V and J genes are TRBV29-1 and TRBJ1-3; 9 nucleotides agree with TRBD1. Germline values: CDR1 SQVTM, CDR2 ANQGSEA. The V gene end was trimmed by 6 bases and the J gene end by 3 bases; junction bases not matched to a gene: 12. The CDR3 loop spans 16 amino acids. The CDR3 loop reads CSVKTGGAGDGNTIYF. In DNA form, the CDR3 reads TGCAGCGTAAAAACAGGGGGCGCGGGAGATGGAAACACCATATATTTT.

The gene calls are TRBV30 and TRBJ2-7; 8 nucleotides agree with TRBD2. The CDR3 runs 15 residues. J was trimmed by 7 bases and V by 5 bases; bases with no gene match: 16. CDR1 and CDR2 (germline): GTSNPN, SVGIG (reference sequence). CDR3 protein: CAWGTGGPGGWEQYF. DNA of the CDR3: TGTGCCTGGGGGACGGGAGGGCCGGGGGGTTGGGAGCAGTACTTC.

The chain employs TRBV7-6 and TRBJ2-1; tentatively, D is TRBD2 (7 bases). The germline gives CDR1 SGHVS, CDR2 FNYEAQ. The CDR3 runs 13 residues. Trimming shortened V by 1 base and J by 10 bases, and 11 bases separated the two germline ends. CDR3 bases: TGTGCCAGCAGCTTAGAAAAGGGGGGGGAGCAGTTCTTC. This gives the protein CASSLEKGGEQFF.

The chain combines TRBV18 with TRBJ2-1; 8 bases match TRBD2. Germline loops: CDR1 KGHSH, CDR2 LQKENI. The CDR3 sequence is 15 residues long. Trimming cost V 3 bases and J 6 bases; bases outside gene matches: 7. This CDR3 reads CASSPSPGGGNEQFF. DNA of the CDR3: TGTGCCAGCTCACCGAGCCCGGGGGGGGGCAATGAGCAGTTCTTC.

The rearrangement uses TRBV5-6 and TRBJ1-1, with a possible D match to TRBD1 (5 bases). CDR1 is SGHDT and CDR2 is YYEEEE in the germline V gene. V lost 4 bases and J 7 bases, leaving 14 bases between the germline ends. The CDR3 is 13 residues long. The CDR3: CASSNPWGGEAFF. The DNA of the CDR3 is TGTGCCAGCAGCAACCCATGGGGGGGTGAAGCTTTCTTT.

V is TRBV6-1 and J is TRBJ2-5; the D gene is possibly TRBD2 (6 bases). The J call may be wrong; the DNA end is better matched by TRBJ2-7. The germline CDR1 and CDR2 sequences are MNHNS and SASEGT. The length of the CDR3 is 13 residues. This chain's CDR3 is CASLRRGEDEQYF. The DNA for the CDR3 is TGTGCCAGCCTTAGGAGGGGAGAAGACGAGCAGTACTTC.

In DNA form, the CDR3 reads TGTGCCAGCAGTCTGGACAGGGTATCAGGCTACACCTTC. The encoded protein is CASSLDRVSGYTF. The chain uses TRBV6-1 and TRBJ1-2, with 8 bases aligning to TRBD1. V was pared by 5 bases and J by 8 bases, with 7 bases of the junction left unmatched. This CDR3 region has 13 residues. Per germline, CDR1 MNHNS and CDR2 SASEGT.

The V gene is TRBV10-3, the J gene TRBJ1-4, with D uncertain. The V end was cut by 8 bases, the J end by 4 bases, with 14 bases between. CDR3 length equals 14 residues. Germline V gene lookup returns CDR1 ENHRY and CDR2 SYGVKD. The CDR3: CAISREGDNEKLFF. CDR3 in DNA: TGTGCCATCTCACGGGAGGGAGATAATGAAAAACTGTTTTTT.

This clone has only a few counts. CDR3 DNA: TGTGCCAGCAGCTTGGGGACAGGACCCTACGAGCAGTACTTC. Residues: CASSLGTGPYEQYF. The V call is TRBV11-2, the J call TRBJ2-7; TRBD1 agrees at 8 bases. The CDR3 totals 14 residues. From germline, CDR1 is SGHAT and CDR2 FQNNGV. The J segment lost 2 bases and the V segment lost 3 bases, leaving 3 bases of the junction unmatched.